This entry lists 8 T cell receptor beta chains sequenced from one sample in a study of T cells after yellow fever vaccination. TCRdb reprocessed the 5' RACE reads with MiXCR, giving one entry per CDR3 protein. The table shows nearly 350,000 distinct CDR3 sequences, with 7% to 9% occurring only once. Specimen: PBMCs, collected approximately 40 days after the first yellow fever vaccination. The receptors here all came from a young man who received the YFV17D yellow fever vaccine.

This clonotype has just a few counts. The chain employs TRBV5-4 and TRBJ2-3; TRBD2 matches 10 bases. Per the germline V gene, CDR1 is SGHNT and CDR2 is YYREEE (reference sequence). Trimming removed 0 bases from V and 5 bases from J; junction bases left unmatched: 18. The CDR3 spans 20 residues. Here the CDR3 reads CASSLANRLAGAPSRDTQYF. The DNA for the CDR3 is TGTGCCAGCAGCTTGGCCAATAGGCTAGCGGGGGCCCCCTCTCGAGATACGCAGTATTTT.

This rearrangement joins TRBV5-6 to TRBJ1-2; TRBD1 agrees at 8 bases. CDR1 and CDR2 (germline): SGHDT, YYEEEE. J was trimmed by 4 bases and V by 2 bases; bases with no gene match: 4. This CDR3 is 14 amino acids long. The CDR3 DNA follows: TGTGCCAGCAGCTTAAACAGGGGGGCCTATGGCTACACCTTC. Translation: CASSLNRGAYGYTF.

A few counts support this clonotype. V is TRBV21-1 and J is TRBJ2-7; the table assigns TRBD1, which was not confirmed against the DNA. TRBV21-1 represents a pseudogene. The CDR3 is 17 amino acids. The DNA of the CDR3 is TGTGCCAGCAGCAAAGCAGGGGGGACAGAGAGCTCCTACGAGCAGTACGTC. It codes for CASSKAGGTESSYEQYV.

This clonotype was picked up a small number of times. This chain connects TRBV29-1 to TRBJ2-7; no clear D. Per the germline V gene, CDR1 is SQVTM and CDR2 is ANQGSEA. This CDR3 has 11 residues. V lost 2 bases, J lost 3 bases, and 5 bases lay in between. This CDR3 is CSVELSYEQYF. Here the CDR3 DNA reads TGCAGCGTTGAACTCAGCTACGAGCAGTACTTC.

This clonotype was seen more than once but under ten times. The chain couples TRBV7-2 to TRBJ1-5; TRBD1 is a possible D gene (5 bases). The CDR3 loop spans 13 amino acids. V lost 3 bases and J 7 bases, leaving 10 bases between the germline ends. The V gene's germline CDR1 is SGHTA and CDR2 FQGNSA. Here the CDR3 DNA reads TGTGCCAGCAGCTTGCAGGGAGAGCAGCCCCAGCATTTT. Its translation is CASSLQGEQPQHF.

In this sample, this clonotype turned up a few times. The rearrangement links TRBV5-1 to TRBJ2-5, with a tentative D call TRBD1 (5 bases). V lost 2 bases and J 1 base, leaving 15 bases between the germline ends. Germline lookup yields CDR1 SGHRS and CDR2 YFSETQ. The CDR3 runs to 16 residues. In nucleotides, the CDR3 is TGCGCCAGCAGCTTCGAAATCGCAGGGCCCCAAGAGACCCAGTACTTC. This codes for CASSFEIAGPQETQYF.

The chain uses TRBV5-1 and TRBJ2-4, with a possible D match to TRBD2 (7 bases). The CDR3 runs to 15 residues. Trimming stripped 1 base from V and 5 bases from J, with 13 bases between. Germline V gene data show CDR1 as SGHRS and CDR2 as YFSETQ. In DNA, the CDR3 is TGCGCCAGCAGCTTGATGGGGGGGGCCGAAAACATTCAGTACTTC. Translation gives CASSLMGGAENIQYF. Together with reference TRBV5-1 and TRBJ2-4, the CDR3 gives the full variable domain: KAGVTQTPRYLIKTRGQQVTLSCSPISGHRSVSWYQQTPGQGLQFLFEYFSETQRNKGNFPGRFSGRQFSNSRSEMNVSTLELGDSALYLCASSLMGGAENIQYFGAGTRLSVL.

The sample holds a few counts of this clonotype. The chain links TRBV4-1 to TRBJ1-5; D unresolved. This CDR3 contains 16 residues. Trimming shortened V by 4 bases and J by 3 bases, and 16 bases separated the two germline ends. Germline-derived CDR1 and CDR2 are MGHRA and YSYEKL. The CDR3 DNA is TGCGCCAGCAGCCCCTCGGGTCCGGGATCCAATCAGCCCCAGCATTTT. Encoded protein: CASSPSGPGSNQPQHF.